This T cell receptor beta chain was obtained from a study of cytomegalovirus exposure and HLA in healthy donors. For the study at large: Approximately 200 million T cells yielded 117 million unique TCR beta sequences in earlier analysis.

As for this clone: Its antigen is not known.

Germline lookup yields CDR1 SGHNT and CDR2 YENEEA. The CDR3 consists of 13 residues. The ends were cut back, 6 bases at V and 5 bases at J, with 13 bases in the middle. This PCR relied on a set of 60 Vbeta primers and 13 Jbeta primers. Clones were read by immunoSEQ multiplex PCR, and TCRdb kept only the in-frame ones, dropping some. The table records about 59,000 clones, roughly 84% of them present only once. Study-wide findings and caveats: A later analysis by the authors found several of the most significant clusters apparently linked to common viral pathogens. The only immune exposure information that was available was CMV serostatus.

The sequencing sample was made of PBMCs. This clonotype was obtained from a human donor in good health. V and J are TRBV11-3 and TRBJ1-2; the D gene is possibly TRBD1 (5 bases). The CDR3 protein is CASRGGSLYGYTF. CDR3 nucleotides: TGTGCCAGCAGGGGGGGGTCTCTTTATGGCTACACCTTC.